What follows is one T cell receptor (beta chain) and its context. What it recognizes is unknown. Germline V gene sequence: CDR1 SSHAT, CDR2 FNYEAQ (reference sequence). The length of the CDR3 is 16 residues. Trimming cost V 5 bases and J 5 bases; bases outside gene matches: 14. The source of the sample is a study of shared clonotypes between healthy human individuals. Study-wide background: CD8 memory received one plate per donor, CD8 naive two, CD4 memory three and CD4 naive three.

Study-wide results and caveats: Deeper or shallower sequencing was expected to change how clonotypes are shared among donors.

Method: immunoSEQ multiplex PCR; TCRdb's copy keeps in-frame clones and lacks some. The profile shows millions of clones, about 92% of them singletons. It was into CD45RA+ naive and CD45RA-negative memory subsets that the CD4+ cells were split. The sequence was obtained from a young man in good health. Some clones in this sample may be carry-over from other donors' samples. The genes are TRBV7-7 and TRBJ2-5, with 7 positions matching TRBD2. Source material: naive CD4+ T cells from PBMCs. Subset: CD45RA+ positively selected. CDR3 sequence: CASSPQLWEGLETQYF. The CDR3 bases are TGTGCCAGCAGCCCGCAATTGTGGGAGGGCCTGGAGACCCAGTACTTC.